This T cell receptor beta chain originates from a study of response to subunit inactivated influenza vaccine. One entry per CDR3 protein results from TCRdb running MiXCR on the RT-PCR reads. Seen here are 200,000 to 300,000 distinct CDR3 sequences, less than 15% observed once, and the top ten hold 7.8%. On this clonotype itself: Its target is not known.

CDR3 length: 14 amino acids. The junction had 6 bases not matched to a gene; V was cut back by 6 bases and J by 2 bases. Germline loops: CDR1 SGHRS, CDR2 YFSETQ. Study-wide results and caveats: The authors suggested that few new T cells are recruited per seasonal influenza vaccination.

The receptor's source is a man aged 50 to 60 who received an inactivated influenza vaccine. V gene TRBV5-1 combines with J gene TRBJ2-5; TRBD2 aligns across 8 bases. The sequencing used non-naive T cells sorted from PBMCs, collected 14 to 15 days before vaccination. The CDR3: CASMGLGAQETQYF. For the CDR3, the DNA is TGCGCCAGCATGGGACTAGGTGCTCAAGAGACCCAGTACTTC.